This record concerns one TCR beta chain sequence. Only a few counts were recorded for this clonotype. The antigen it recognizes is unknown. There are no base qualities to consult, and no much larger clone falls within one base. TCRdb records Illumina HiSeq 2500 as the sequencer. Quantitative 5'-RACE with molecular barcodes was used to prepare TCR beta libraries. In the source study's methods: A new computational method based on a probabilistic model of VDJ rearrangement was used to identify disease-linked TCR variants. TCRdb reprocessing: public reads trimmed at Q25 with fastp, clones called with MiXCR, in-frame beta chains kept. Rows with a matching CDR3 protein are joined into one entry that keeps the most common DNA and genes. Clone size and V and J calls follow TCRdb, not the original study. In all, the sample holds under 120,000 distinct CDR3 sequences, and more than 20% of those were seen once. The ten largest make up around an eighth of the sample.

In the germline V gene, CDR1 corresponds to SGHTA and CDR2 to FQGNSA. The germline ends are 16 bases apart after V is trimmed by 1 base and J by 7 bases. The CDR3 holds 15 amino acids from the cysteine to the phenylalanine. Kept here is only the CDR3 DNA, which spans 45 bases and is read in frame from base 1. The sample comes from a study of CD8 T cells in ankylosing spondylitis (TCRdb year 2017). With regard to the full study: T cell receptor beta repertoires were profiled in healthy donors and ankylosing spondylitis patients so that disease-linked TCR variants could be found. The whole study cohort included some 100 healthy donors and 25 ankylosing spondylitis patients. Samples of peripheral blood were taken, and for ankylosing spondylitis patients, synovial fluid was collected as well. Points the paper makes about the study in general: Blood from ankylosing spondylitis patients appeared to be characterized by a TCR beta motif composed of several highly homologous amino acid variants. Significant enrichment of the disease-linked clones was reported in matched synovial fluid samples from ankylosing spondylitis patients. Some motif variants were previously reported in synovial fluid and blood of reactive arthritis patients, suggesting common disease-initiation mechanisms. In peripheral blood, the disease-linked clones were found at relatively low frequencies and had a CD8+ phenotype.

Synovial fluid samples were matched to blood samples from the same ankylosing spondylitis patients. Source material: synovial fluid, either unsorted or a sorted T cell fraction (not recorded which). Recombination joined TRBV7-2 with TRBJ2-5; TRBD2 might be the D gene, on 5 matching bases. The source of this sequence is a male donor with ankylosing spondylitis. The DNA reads TGTGCCAGCAGCTTAGTTAGGGAGCCCCGGGCGACCCAGTACTTC. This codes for CASSLVREPRATQYF.